One and the same sample provided the 11 T cell receptor beta chains below, sequenced in a study of beta chain features in type 1 diabetes (dated by TCRdb to the late 2010s). Library method: the immunoSEQ multiplex PCR assay. The High Capacity cDNA Reverse Transcription Kit was used to reverse transcribe all of the isolated RNA, meaning that expressed TCRB transcripts were what got sequenced. Imported from immuneACCESS, the table was reduced by TCRdb to in-frame sequences with V and J called. These copies leave out some clones; in studies compared against another copy, an unresolved V gene accounts for under half, and the cause of the remainder is not known. Across this sample there are about 260,000 clones, with 68% seen only once. The ten largest account for approximately 0.053% of the sample. Sequencing was carried out using naive CD4+ T cells from blood. The sample's cell subset or site label, in plain terms: true naive CD4+ T cells. The receptor set was obtained from a man aged 30-40 years in good health.

This rearrangement joins TRBV18 to TRBJ2-3; D might be TRBD2 (6 bases). Germline CDR1 KGHSH, CDR2 LQKENI. V was shortened by 1 base and J by 0 bases, with 11 bases between the two germline ends. There are 16 residues in the CDR3. Here the CDR3 reads CASSPLAGLSTDTQYF. The CDR3 DNA is TGTGCCAGCTCACCACTGGCGGGGCTTAGCACAGATACGCAGTATTTT.

This chain links TRBV25-1 with TRBJ2-3; D ambiguous. V shed 1 base and J shed 4 bases, with 12 bases lying between them. From germline, CDR1 is MGHDK and CDR2 SYGVNS. This CDR3 is 15 amino acids long. Here the CDR3 DNA reads TGTGCCAGCAGTGAATCTAGGCAGGCTCCAGATACGCAGTATTTT. Translation: CASSESRQAPDTQYF.

This clone occurred a few times. The chain uses TRBV20-1 and TRBJ2-1; D unresolved. V was trimmed by 0 bases and J by 7 bases, leaving 4 bases between them. The germline V gene encodes CDR1 DFQATT and CDR2 SNEGSKA (reference sequence). The CDR3 is 11 amino acids. The CDR3 bases are TGCAGTGCTAGAGATTTTAATGAGCAGTTCTTC. This encodes CSARDFNEQFF.

The chain combines TRBV30 with TRBJ2-7; 7 positions match TRBD1. The V gene end was trimmed by 2 bases and the J gene end by 2 bases; junction bases not matched to a gene: 6. Germline V gene data show CDR1 as GTSNPN and CDR2 as SVGIG (reference sequence). The CDR3 runs to 14 residues. CDR3 in DNA: TGTGCCTGGAGTAAGGGACAGAGCACCTACGAGCAGTACTTC. Its translation: CAWSKGQSTYEQYF.

V and J are TRBV12-5 and TRBJ1-1; D not certain. The CDR3 length is 15 residues. The germline gives CDR1 LGHNT, CDR2 FRNRAP. V lost 2 bases and J 4 bases, leaving 14 bases between the germline ends. CDR3 loop: CASGLSRLRGTEAFF. CDR3 sequence (DNA): TGTGCTAGTGGTTTGTCCAGACTCCGAGGCACTGAAGCTTTCTTT.

This clone was counted only a few times. The chain recombines TRBV29-1 with TRBJ2-7; D is possibly TRBD1 or TRBD2 (5 bases each). CDR1 is SQVTM, CDR2 ANQGSEA, per germline. V lost 6 bases and J 9 bases, leaving 30 bases between the germline ends. The CDR3 has 16 residues. CDR3 nucleotide sequence: TGCAGCGTCCTCGTTACCGACAGCGGCCAGCCCCGGGGGCAGTACTTC. Translation: CSVLVTDSGQPRGQYF.

This clone was observed a handful of times. The chain recombines TRBV7-9 with TRBJ2-7; unclear D gene. The V and J ends lost 7 bases and 5 bases respectively, with 15 bases between them. In germline, CDR1 is SEHNR, CDR2 FQNEAQ (reference sequence). The CDR3 totals 13 residues. In DNA, the CDR3 is TGTGCCAGCACCGCCCTTGGAAGGCACGAGCAGTACTTC. As protein: CASTALGRHEQYF.

The chain uses TRBV29-1 and TRBJ1-1, with D possibly TRBD1 on 6 matching bases. Germline lookup yields CDR1 SQVTM and CDR2 ANQGSEA. V dropped 6 bases and J dropped 0 bases, with 20 bases sitting between them. This CDR3 has 16 amino acids. CDR3 in DNA: TGCAGCGTCCAGGGGACGGACAGAACCATGAACACTGAAGCTTTCTTT. This translates into CSVQGTDRTMNTEAFF.

The gene calls are TRBV11-2 and TRBJ2-6; 7 bases agree with TRBD2. V shed 10 bases and J 13 bases; nucleotides not matched to a gene: 13. This CDR3 is built from 13 residues. CDR1 SGHAT and CDR2 FQNNGV come from the germline V gene. The CDR3 DNA reads as TGTGCCAACATAGTCGGCGGGAGTGGTGTCCTGACTTTC. It is translated as CANIVGGSGVLTF.

The J gene is TRBJ2-7, the V gene TRBV29-1, with a tentative D call TRBD2 (6 bases). Trimming removed 4 bases from V and 3 bases from J, with 13 bases in between. Germline V gene data show CDR1 as SQVTM and CDR2 as ANQGSEA. CDR3 length: 13 residues. The CDR3 DNA sequence: TGCAGCGTTGGGGGGGAAGGGCACTACGAGCAGTACTTC. Its protein product is CSVGGEGHYEQYF.

This clone was recorded once. The chain combines TRBV30 with TRBJ1-1; D remains unclear. The germline V and J ends were trimmed by 3 bases and 1 base, with 6 bases remaining between them. Germline V lookup: CDR1 GTSNPN, CDR2 SVGIG (reference sequence). The CDR3 length is 12 residues. The DNA for the CDR3 is TGTGCCTGGAGAGGGTGGAACACTGAAGCTTTCTTT. This gives the protein CAWRGWNTEAFF. Full variable domain (missing parts from reference TRBV30 and TRBJ1-1): SQTIHQWPATLVQPVGSPLSLECTVEGTSNPNLYWYRQAAGRGLQLLFYSVGIGQISSEVPQNLSASRPQDRQFILSSKKLLLSDSGFYLCAWRGWNTEAFFGQGTRLTVV.